These 24 T cell receptor beta chains were all obtained from the same sample, sequenced in a study of blood T cell repertoires in COVID-19. Assay: immunoSEQ multiplex PCR; the TCRdb copy retains only in-frame clones and omits some. The data contain 200,000 to 300,000 clones, about 87% of them seen just once; the ten biggest clones take up roughly 4%. The sample taken for sequencing was peripheral blood. Receptor source: a man aged 55-75 years who had recovered from COVID-19.

The chain uses TRBV29-1 and TRBJ1-2, with 7 bases identical to TRBD1. The junction had 8 bases not matched to a gene; V was cut back by 8 bases and J by 8 bases. CDR3 length: 11 residues. Germline V gene sequence: CDR1 SQVTM, CDR2 ANQGSEA. The CDR3 reads CSTETGQGYTF. The CDR3 bases are TGCAGCACAGAGACAGGGCAAGGCTACACCTTC.

This rearrangement joins TRBV11-2 to TRBJ2-7, with D unclear. The CDR3 contains 14 residues. V lost 0 bases and J 4 bases, leaving 10 bases between the germline ends. Germline V lookup: CDR1 SGHAT, CDR2 FQNNGV. CDR3 in DNA: TGTGCCAGCAGCTTAGATTCGGGTTTATACGAGCAGTACTTC. This translates into CASSLDSGLYEQYF.

The chain employs TRBV7-3 and TRBJ2-2, with TRBD2 matching 7 bases. This CDR3 region has 17 residues. CDR1 and CDR2 (germline): SGHTA, FQGTGA. V trimming: 3 bases; J trimming: 2 bases; junction bases outside the gene matches: 9. As DNA, the CDR3 is TGTGCCAGCAGCTTCTACCCTGGGACTATCAACACCGGGGAGCTGTTTTTT. Translation: CASSFYPGTINTGELFF.

The chain is built from TRBV3-1 (or the pseudogene TRBV3-2) and TRBJ2-3; 9 nucleotides match TRBD2. V lost 1 base to trimming and J lost 2 bases; unmatched junction nucleotides: 19. The CDR3 covers 21 residues. CDR1 is LGHDT and CDR2 is YNNKEL in the germline V gene (reference sequence). The CDR3 DNA sequence: TGTGCCAGCAGCCAAGCCGGGCGGGGGGGCGCCACTCCTAGCTACACAGATACGCAGTATTTT. Protein sequence: CASSQAGRGGATPSYTDTQYF.

The V gene is TRBV7-2, the J gene TRBJ1-6; the D is unclear. The CDR3 length is 14 residues. In germline, CDR1 is SGHTA, CDR2 FQGNSA. V lost 2 bases, J lost 8 bases, and 10 bases lay in between. The CDR3 spells CASSLRLEDSPLHF. DNA of the CDR3: TGTGCCAGCAGCTTAAGACTCGAGGATTCACCCCTCCACTTT.

The chain employs TRBV5-1 and TRBJ2-7; TRBD1 matches at 12 bases. Germline CDR1 reads SGHRS; CDR2 reads YFSETQ. This CDR3 spans 16 amino acids. V shed 0 bases and J 5 bases; nucleotides not matched to a gene: 6. Here the CDR3 reads CASSLAGTGGVDEQYF. CDR3 bases: TGCGCCAGCAGCTTGGCGGGGACAGGGGGCGTCGACGAGCAGTACTTC.

The J gene is TRBJ2-3, the V gene TRBV10-2, with 16 positions matching TRBD2. The V and J ends lost 6 bases and 3 bases, in that order; junction bases with no gene match: 6. Germline CDR1 and CDR2: WSHSY and SAAADI. This CDR3 is built from 17 residues. Here the CDR3 reads CASSWGLAGGNTDTQYF. The DNA for the CDR3 is TGCGCCAGCAGCTGGGGACTAGCGGGGGGGAATACAGATACGCAGTATTTT.

The V and J genes are TRBV25-1 and TRBJ2-5; D is perhaps TRBD1 (7 bases). This CDR3 contains 14 residues. V was cut by 6 bases and J by 5 bases, with 16 bases left in between. CDR1 is MGHDK, CDR2 SYGVNS, per germline. This CDR3 is CASRQTGRTETQYF. In DNA form, the CDR3 reads TGTGCCAGCAGGCAGACAGGGAGGACTGAGACCCAGTACTTC.

This clone was seen a handful of times. The chain combines TRBV3-1 (or the pseudogene TRBV3-2) with TRBJ1-1; 10 nucleotides line up with TRBD1. The CDR3 runs 14 residues. With 1 base clipped from V and 8 bases from J, the junction kept 4 bases outside the gene matches. Germline assignment: CDR1 LGHDT and CDR2 YNNKEL (reference sequence). CDR3 sequence (DNA): TGTGCCAGCAGCCAAGCGGGACAGGGGTACGAAGCTTTCTTT. It yields the protein CASSQAGQGYEAFF.

The chain links TRBV9 to TRBJ2-7; D perhaps matches TRBD2 (6 bases). CDR1 and CDR2 from the germline V gene are SGDLS and YYNGEE. The germline V and J ends were trimmed by 1 base and 2 bases, with 10 bases remaining between them. The CDR3 length is 14 residues. The CDR3 loop reads CASSVMEGPYEQYF. The CDR3 DNA is TGTGCCAGCAGCGTAATGGAGGGACCCTACGAGCAGTACTTC.

The chain uses TRBV7-8 and TRBJ2-7; D may be TRBD1 (5 bases). The CDR3 totals 16 residues. The V gene's germline CDR1 is SGHVS and CDR2 FQNEAQ. V dropped 5 bases and J dropped 1 base, with 18 bases sitting between them. The CDR3 loop reads CASSRMGQPPSYEQYF. Written as DNA, the CDR3 is TGTGCCAGCAGCCGCATGGGGCAACCGCCTTCCTACGAGCAGTACTTC. Based on the CDR3 plus reference TRBV7-8 and TRBJ2-7, the full variable domain is GAGVSQSPRYKVAKRGQDVALRCDPISGHVSLFWYQQALGQGPEFLTYFQNEAQLDKSGLPSDRFFAERPEGSVSTLKIQRTQQEDSAVYLCASSRMGQPPSYEQYFGPGTRLTVT.

The chain carries TRBV20-1 and TRBJ2-1; D is ambiguous. Germline V CDR1 and CDR2: DFQATT, SNEGSKA (reference sequence). This CDR3 comprises 10 residues. V was shortened by 6 bases and J by 8 bases, with 8 bases between the two germline ends. The CDR3 bases are TGCAGTGCAGCGAACCATGAGCAGTTCTTC. This encodes CSAANHEQFF.

This chain uses TRBV4-1 with TRBJ2-7; D possibly corresponds to TRBD1 (7 bases). Germline V gene data show CDR1 as MGHRA and CDR2 as YSYEKL. V was shortened by 1 base and J by 6 bases, with 10 bases between the two germline ends. CDR3 length equals 13 residues. The CDR3 sequence is CASSQGQGGEQYF. The CDR3 DNA reads as TGCGCCAGCAGCCAAGGACAGGGAGGCGAGCAGTACTTC.

This clone came up a few times. The V gene is TRBV6-5, the J gene TRBJ2-1; 9 nucleotides agree with TRBD1. Germline CDR1 MNHEY, CDR2 SVGAGI. With V trimmed by 4 bases and J by 4 bases, 5 bases remained unmatched. The CDR3 has 15 amino acids. The CDR3 loop is CASSLGQGRYNEQFF. As DNA, the CDR3 is TGTGCCAGCAGTTTGGGACAGGGAAGGTACAATGAGCAGTTCTTC.

The V gene is TRBV5-1, the J gene TRBJ2-7; 9 bases fit TRBD1. CDR1 and CDR2 from the germline V gene are SGHRS and YFSETQ. V gave up 4 bases and J gave up 5 bases; unmatched junction bases: 7. The CDR3 is made up of 14 amino acids. CDR3 residues: CASSPDRGFNEQYF. As DNA, the CDR3 is TGCGCCAGCAGCCCGGACAGGGGATTTAACGAGCAGTACTTC.

V usage is TRBV5-6 and J usage is TRBJ1-1, with D perhaps matching TRBD1 (6 bases). The CDR3 has 14 residues. The germline V and J ends were trimmed by 7 bases and 7 bases, with 20 bases remaining between them. Germline loops: CDR1 SGHDT, CDR2 YYEEEE. CDR3 DNA sequence: TGTGCCAGCCTGAGGCCGGGCGGACAGCTTGAAGCTTTCTTT. Protein sequence: CASLRPGGQLEAFF.

V gene TRBV3-1 (or the pseudogene TRBV3-2) combines with J gene TRBJ1-6; D uncertain. Germline CDR1 is LGHDT and CDR2 is YNNKEL (reference sequence). V gave up 1 base and J gave up 9 bases, with 7 bases separating them. This CDR3 contains 13 residues. DNA for the CDR3: TGTGCCAGCAGCCAAGTGTCATCTTCACCCCTCCACTTT. Translated: CASSQVSSSPLHF.

V usage is TRBV9 and J usage is TRBJ2-7; D is perhaps TRBD2 (6 bases). This CDR3 has 15 residues. Trimming removed 4 bases at V and 3 bases at J, with 17 bases between. Germline lookup yields CDR1 SGDLS and CDR2 YYNGEE. The CDR3 DNA reads TGTGCCAGCAGCACAACCGGGACTCCCCACTACGAGCAGTACTTC. Translation gives CASSTTGTPHYEQYF.

This chain joins TRBV18 and TRBJ2-7, with a weak D call TRBD1 (5 bases). V lost 3 bases, J lost 0 bases, and 21 bases lay in between. The CDR3 consists of 18 residues. The germline gives CDR1 KGHSH, CDR2 LQKENI. The CDR3: CASSPGGRAIKSSYEQYF. CDR3 nucleotide sequence: TGTGCCAGCTCACCGGGTGGCAGGGCAATTAAGAGCTCCTACGAGCAGTACTTC.

V and J are TRBV7-7 and TRBJ1-3; 7 positions agree with TRBD1. The V and J ends lost 2 bases and 4 bases, in that order; junction bases with no gene match: 8. Germline assignment: CDR1 SSHAT and CDR2 FNYEAQ (reference sequence). The CDR3 sequence is 16 residues long. The CDR3 sequence: CASSLSFTGVGNTIYF. The DNA of the CDR3 is TGTGCCAGCAGCTTATCCTTCACAGGGGTGGGAAACACCATATATTTT.

The rearrangement links TRBV5-1 to TRBJ2-6; possibly TRBD2 for D (6 bases). Germline V gene lookup returns CDR1 SGHRS and CDR2 YFSETQ. Trimming stripped 3 bases from V and 0 bases from J, with 10 bases between. The CDR3 spans 16 residues. The CDR3 DNA reads as TGCGCCAGCAGCTACGCCGGGAGCTCTGGGGCCAACGTCCTGACTTTC. This translates into CASSYAGSSGANVLTF.

The J gene is TRBJ2-7, the V gene TRBV6-5; the D gene is possibly TRBD2 (6 bases). CDR3 length: 14 residues. Looked up from germline, CDR1 is MNHEY and CDR2 is SVGAGI. V gave up 5 bases and J gave up 0 bases, with 11 bases separating them. In DNA form, the CDR3 reads TGTGCCAGCAGTACACGGGGGAGCTCCTACGAGCAGTACTTC. As protein: CASSTRGSSYEQYF.

The chain recombines TRBV18 with TRBJ1-2, with a weak D call TRBD1 (5 bases). CDR1 KGHSH and CDR2 LQKENI come from the germline V gene. The V end was cut by 0 bases, the J end by 8 bases, with 13 bases between. This CDR3 has 14 amino acids. Here the CDR3 reads CASSPPQGVSGYTF. The CDR3 DNA is TGTGCCAGCTCACCACCGCAAGGGGTTAGCGGCTACACCTTC.

J is TRBJ1-3 and V is TRBV10-1, with D tentatively TRBD1 (5 bases). Germline lookup yields CDR1 WNHNN and CDR2 SYGVQD (reference sequence). This CDR3 has 16 residues. The V gene lost 8 bases and the J gene lost 0 bases, with 17 bases spanning the gap. The CDR3 DNA sequence: TGCGCCAGCCGGAGGGGTAGGCTAAACTCTGGAAACACCATATATTTT. This gives the protein CASRRGRLNSGNTIYF.